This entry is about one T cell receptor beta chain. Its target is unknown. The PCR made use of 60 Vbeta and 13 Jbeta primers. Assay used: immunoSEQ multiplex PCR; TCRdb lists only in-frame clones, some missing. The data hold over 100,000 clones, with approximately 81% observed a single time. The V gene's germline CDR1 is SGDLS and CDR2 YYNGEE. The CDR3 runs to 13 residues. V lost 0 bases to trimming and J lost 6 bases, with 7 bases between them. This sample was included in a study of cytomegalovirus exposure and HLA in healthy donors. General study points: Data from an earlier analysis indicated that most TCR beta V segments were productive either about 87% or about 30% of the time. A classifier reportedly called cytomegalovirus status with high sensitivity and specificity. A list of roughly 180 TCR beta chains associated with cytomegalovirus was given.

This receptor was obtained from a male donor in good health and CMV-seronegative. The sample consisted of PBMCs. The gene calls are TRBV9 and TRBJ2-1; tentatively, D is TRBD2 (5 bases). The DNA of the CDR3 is TGTGCCAGCAGCGTAGGCCGGGGCAATGAGCAGTTCTTC. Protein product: CASSVGRGNEQFF.